The T cell receptor (beta chain) under discussion was sequenced for a study of regulatory T cells in long-lasting Graves disease. The germline CDR1 and CDR2 sequences are SNHLY and FYNNEI. V lost 6 bases and J lost 3, with 9 bases in between. The CDR3 is made up of 13 amino acids. Regarding time point: newly diagnosed GD, antithyroid drugs for less than 3 months. PBMC-derived RNA was used for the TCR library. Arm-PCR of CDR3 regions with iRepertoire HTBI primers generated TCR beta libraries. TCRdb fed the multiplex PCR reads into MiXCR, producing one record per CDR3 protein. Among about 620,000 distinct CDR3 sequences listed, roughly 16% were seen once. This clonotype was counted at least ten times. The sample also formed part of further work on T cells in Graves' hyperthyroidism and ophthalmopathy.

The clonotype originates from a woman aged 25 to 39 with Graves disease. This sample comprised peripheral blood mononuclear cells (PBMCs), obtained at new diagnosis, from a patient treated with antithyroid drugs. The V and J genes are TRBV2 and TRBJ2-1; D is ambiguous. CDR3 sequence reads: CASRLLDYNEQFF. The CDR3 nucleotides are TGTGCCAGCAGGCTACTTGACTACAATGAGCAGTTCTTC.